This entry lists 17 T cell receptor beta chains sequenced from one sample in a study of cytomegalovirus exposure and HLA in healthy donors. PCR was performed using 60 Vbeta and 13 Jbeta primers. The data were produced by immunoSEQ multiplex PCR, yet TCRdb's version contains in-frame clones alone and is incomplete. The ten most abundant clones cover 0.7% to 1% of a sample with under 200,000 clones. Sequenced input: PBMCs. The receptors here all came from a woman under 30 in good health and CMV-seropositive.

Comment on this clone: The same CDR3 can be traced to other DNA sequences in this sample. This chain connects TRBV2 to TRBJ1-1; 7 bases fit TRBD1. The CDR3 has 12 residues. The V gene end was trimmed by 4 bases and the J gene end by 11 bases; junction bases not matched to a gene: 7. Germline CDR1 is SNHLY and CDR2 is FYNNEI. As DNA, the CDR3 is TGTGCCAGCAGTGCGGGAACAGGGGAGGCTTTCTTT. The encoded protein is CASSAGTGEAFF.

This chain links TRBV4-1 with TRBJ1-2; 7 bases match TRBD1. The germline gives CDR1 MGHRA, CDR2 YSYEKL. Trimming cost V 0 bases and J 0 bases; bases outside gene matches: 13. This CDR3 spans 19 amino acids. This chain's CDR3 is CASSQDENRGWVANYGYTF. In DNA, the CDR3 is TGCGCCAGCAGCCAAGATGAGAACAGGGGATGGGTTGCTAACTATGGCTACACCTTC.

The J gene is TRBJ1-4, the V gene TRBV2; D is unresolved. V lost 4 bases to trimming and J lost 3 bases, with 9 bases between them. Germline values: CDR1 SNHLY, CDR2 FYNNEI. The CDR3 is made up of 14 amino acids. The CDR3 sequence is CASSGRSANEKLFF. CDR3 nucleotides: TGTGCCAGCAGTGGGAGGTCAGCTAATGAAAAACTGTTTTTT.

Turning to this clone: The junction departs from germline at one end; a sequencing error may be responsible. The chain employs TRBV18 and TRBJ2-3, with a possible D match to TRBD2 (7 bases). This CDR3 comprises 14 residues. The germline CDR1 and CDR2 sequences are KGHSH and LQKENI. CDR3 nucleotides: TGTGCCAGCTCACCAGGCGGGGGCACACATACGCAGTATTTT. Translating it yields CASSPGGGTHTQYF.

The chain links TRBV13 to TRBJ2-3, with 9 nucleotides matching TRBD2. The germline CDR1 and CDR2 sequences are PRHDT and FYEKMQ (reference sequence). CDR3 length: 19 residues. J lost 2 bases, V lost 6 bases, and 18 bases had no gene match. The CDR3 spells CASSLEGRGGRAYTDTQYF. The CDR3, as DNA: TGTGCCAGCAGTCTAGAGGGGCGGGGGGGCCGAGCTTACACAGATACGCAGTATTTT.

The chain carries TRBV11-3 and TRBJ2-2; D remains unclear. Germline CDR1 reads SGHNT; CDR2 reads YENEEA. This CDR3 spans 12 amino acids. Trimming pared 11 bases from V and 6 bases from J, leaving 13 bases between. The CDR3 bases are TGTGCCGGTCGCGCGTTTTCCGGGGAGCTGTTTTTT. Its translation: CAGRAFSGELFF.

In DNA form, the CDR3 reads TGTGCCAGCAGACTTGGACGACAGCACTATGGCTACACCTTC. This translates into CASRLGRQHYGYTF. J is TRBJ1-2 and V is TRBV2; possibly TRBD1 for D (5 bases). The CDR3 sequence is 14 residues long. Trimming removed 6 bases from V and 3 bases from J, with 14 bases in between. Germline loops: CDR1 SNHLY, CDR2 FYNNEI.

This sequence joins TRBV4-3 and TRBJ2-1, with 11 bases that match TRBD2. The ends lost 0 bases at V and 4 bases at J; junction bases unmatched: 2. The germline gives CDR1 LGHNA, CDR2 YSLEER. This CDR3 is 16 amino acids long. Here the CDR3 reads CASSQDSGGAYNEQFF. DNA of the CDR3: TGCGCCAGCAGCCAAGATAGCGGGGGGGCGTACAATGAGCAGTTCTTC.

The chain links TRBV7-9 to TRBJ1-4; 10 bases map to TRBD1. The germline V gene has CDR1 SEHNR and CDR2 FQNEAQ (reference sequence). V gave up 5 bases and J gave up 3 bases; unmatched junction bases: 12. The CDR3 spans 18 residues. CDR3 loop: CASSAFTGTGVPNEKLFF. The CDR3 DNA sequence: TGTGCCAGCAGCGCATTTACCGGGACAGGGGTCCCTAATGAAAAACTGTTTTTT.

This chain uses TRBV7-9 with TRBJ1-2, with a tentative D call TRBD1 (5 bases). Germline V gene data show CDR1 as SEHNR and CDR2 as FQNEAQ (reference sequence). The CDR3 covers 13 residues. V lost 5 bases to trimming and J lost 2 bases, with 9 bases between them. The CDR3 nucleotides are TGTGCCAGCAGCCAGACAGTCAACTATGGCTACACCTTC. It encodes CASSQTVNYGYTF.

This sequence joins TRBV15 and TRBJ2-1, with TRBD2 matching over 12 bases. The germline V gene encodes CDR1 LNHNV and CDR2 YYDKDF (reference sequence). This CDR3 region has 19 residues. Trimming at V came to 4 bases and at J to 7 bases, leaving 17 bases not matched to a gene. The CDR3 spells CATSTKTRTSGEKVNEQFF. CDR3 coding DNA: TGTGCCACCAGCACTAAAACTAGGACTAGCGGGGAAAAAGTAAATGAGCAGTTCTTC.

V gene TRBV2 combines with J gene TRBJ2-6, with D possibly matching TRBD2 (5 bases). This CDR3 spans 16 amino acids. Germline CDR1 and CDR2: SNHLY and FYNNEI. The V and J ends lost 7 bases and 2 bases respectively, with 15 bases between them. In DNA, the CDR3 is TGTGCCAGCAAACTCCTTCGGGGTACTGGGGCCAACGTCCTGACTTTC. Amino acid sequence: CASKLLRGTGANVLTF.

The J gene is TRBJ1-3, the V gene TRBV10-2; no reliable D call. Germline V gives CDR1 WSHSY, CDR2 SAAADI. This CDR3 is built from 16 residues. V was pared by 6 bases and J by 0 bases, with 15 bases between. The CDR3 sequence: CASRDRTGVSGNTIYF. DNA of the CDR3: TGCGCCAGCAGGGACCGGACCGGGGTCTCTGGAAACACCATATATTTT.

This sequence joins TRBV7-2 and TRBJ2-7; no reliable D call. The CDR3 spans 14 residues. CDR1 and CDR2 (germline): SGHTA, FQGNSA. Trimming removed 0 bases from V and 0 bases from J, with 6 bases in between. DNA for the CDR3: TGTGCCAGCAGCTTAGCCTACGGCTCCTACGAGCAGTACTTC. Its protein product is CASSLAYGSYEQYF.

The genes are TRBV4-1 and TRBJ2-3, with 7 bases aligning to TRBD1. With 4 bases clipped from V and 4 bases from J, the junction kept 8 bases outside the gene matches. Per the germline V gene, CDR1 is MGHRA and CDR2 is YSYEKL. This CDR3 spans 15 amino acids. The CDR3: CASSPDYRGADTQYF. In DNA, the CDR3 is TGCGCCAGCAGCCCAGATTACAGGGGAGCAGATACGCAGTATTTT.

The CDR3 nucleotides read TGTGCCAGCAGCACCGGACAGGGAGGTGGAGCCGGGGAGCTGTTTTTT. Its translation: CASSTGQGGGAGELFF. This chain connects TRBV5-5 to TRBJ2-2, with TRBD1 matching 8 bases. There are 16 residues in the CDR3. V trimming: 4 bases; J trimming: 6 bases; junction bases outside the gene matches: 11. Germline CDR1 and CDR2: SGHKS and YYEKEE (reference sequence).

The V and J genes are TRBV10-3 and TRBJ2-7; perhaps TRBD2 as D (6 bases). This CDR3 contains 13 residues. V was pared by 6 bases and J by 4 bases, with 13 bases between. CDR1 is ENHRY and CDR2 is SYGVKD in the germline V gene. The CDR3 sequence is CAISPIGGYEQYF. The CDR3 bases are TGTGCCATCAGCCCCATCGGGGGATACGAGCAGTACTTC.